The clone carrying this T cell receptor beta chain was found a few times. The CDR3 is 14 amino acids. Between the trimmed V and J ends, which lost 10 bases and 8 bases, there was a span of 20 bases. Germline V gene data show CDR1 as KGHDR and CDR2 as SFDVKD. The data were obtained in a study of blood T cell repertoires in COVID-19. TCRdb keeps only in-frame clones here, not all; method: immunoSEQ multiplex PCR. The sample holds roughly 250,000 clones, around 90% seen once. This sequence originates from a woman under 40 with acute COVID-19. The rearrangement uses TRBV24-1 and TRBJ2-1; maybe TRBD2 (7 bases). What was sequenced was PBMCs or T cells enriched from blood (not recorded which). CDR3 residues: CATGGDSEVDEQFF. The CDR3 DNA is TGTGCCACAGGGGGGGACTCGGAGGTCGATGAGCAGTTCTTC.